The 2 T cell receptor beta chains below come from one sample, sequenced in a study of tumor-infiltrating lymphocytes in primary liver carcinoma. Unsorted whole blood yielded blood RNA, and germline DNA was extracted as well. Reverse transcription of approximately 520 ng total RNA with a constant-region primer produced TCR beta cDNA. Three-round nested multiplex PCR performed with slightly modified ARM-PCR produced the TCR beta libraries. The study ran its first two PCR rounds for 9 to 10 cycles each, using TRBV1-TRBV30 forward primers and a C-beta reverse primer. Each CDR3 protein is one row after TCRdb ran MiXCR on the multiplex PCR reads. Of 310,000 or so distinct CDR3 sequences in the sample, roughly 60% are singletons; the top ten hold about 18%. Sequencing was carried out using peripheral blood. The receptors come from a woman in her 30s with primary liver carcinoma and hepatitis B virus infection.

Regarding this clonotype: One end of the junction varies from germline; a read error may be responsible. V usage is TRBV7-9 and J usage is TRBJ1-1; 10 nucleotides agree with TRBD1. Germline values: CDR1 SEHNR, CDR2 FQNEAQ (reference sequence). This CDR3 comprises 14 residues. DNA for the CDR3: TGTGCCAGCAGCTGGACAGGGGGGAACACTGGAGCTTTCTTT. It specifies CASSWTGGNTGAFF.

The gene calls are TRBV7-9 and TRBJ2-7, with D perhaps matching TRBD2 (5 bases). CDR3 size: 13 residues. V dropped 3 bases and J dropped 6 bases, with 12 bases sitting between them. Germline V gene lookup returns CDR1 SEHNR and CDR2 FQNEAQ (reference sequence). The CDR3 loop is CASSFSGLSEQYF. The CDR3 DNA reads TGTGCCAGCAGCTTCTCAGGACTTTCCGAGCAGTACTTC.